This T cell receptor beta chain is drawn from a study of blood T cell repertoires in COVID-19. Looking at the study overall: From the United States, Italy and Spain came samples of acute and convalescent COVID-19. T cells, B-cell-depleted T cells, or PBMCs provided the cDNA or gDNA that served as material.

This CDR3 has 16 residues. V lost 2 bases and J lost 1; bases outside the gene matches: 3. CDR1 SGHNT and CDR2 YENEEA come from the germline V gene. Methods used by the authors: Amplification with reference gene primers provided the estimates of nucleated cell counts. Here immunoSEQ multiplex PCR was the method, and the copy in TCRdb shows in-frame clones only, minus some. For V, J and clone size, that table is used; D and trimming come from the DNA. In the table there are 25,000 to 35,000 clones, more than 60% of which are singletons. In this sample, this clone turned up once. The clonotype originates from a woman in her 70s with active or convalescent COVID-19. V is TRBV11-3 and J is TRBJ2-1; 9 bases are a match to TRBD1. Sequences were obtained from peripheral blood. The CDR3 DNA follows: TGTGCCAGCAGCTTAAGGGACAGGGCGTCCTACAATGAGCAGTTCTTC. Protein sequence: CASSLRDRASYNEQFF.